The 12 T cell receptor beta chains in this list originate from one sample, sequenced in a study of blood T cell repertoires in COVID-19. The data were produced by immunoSEQ multiplex PCR, yet TCRdb's version contains in-frame clones alone and is incomplete. The sample consists of 72,000 or so clones, 81% of them appearing once. Sequencing was done on a sample of peripheral blood. Receptors were obtained from a human donor in a cohort sampled during active COVID-19.

The J gene is TRBJ2-1, the V gene TRBV28; D is possibly TRBD1 (6 bases). V shed 10 bases and J shed 5 bases, with 15 bases lying between them. The CDR3 totals 13 residues. Per germline, CDR1 MDHEN and CDR2 SYDVKM. The CDR3 loop reads CAIEGVHDNEQFF. The CDR3 bases are TGTGCCATAGAGGGGGTCCACGACAATGAGCAGTTCTTC.

This clone was detected only a few times. The CDR3 is CASSLGHAGNTEAFF. The DNA of the CDR3 is TGCGCCAGCAGCTTAGGACACGCCGGCAACACTGAAGCTTTCTTT. The gene calls are TRBV5-1 and TRBJ1-1; D may be TRBD1 (5 bases). From germline, CDR1 is SGHRS and CDR2 YFSETQ. This CDR3 spans 15 amino acids. V dropped 2 bases and J dropped 2 bases, with 13 bases sitting between them. Supplemented by reference TRBV5-1 and TRBJ1-1, the full variable domain reads KAGVTQTPRYLIKTRGQQVTLSCSPISGHRSVSWYQQTPGQGLQFLFEYFSETQRNKGNFPGRFSGRQFSNSRSEMNVSTLELGDSALYLCASSLGHAGNTEAFFGQGTRLTVV.

In its sample, this clone was seen a few times. V and J are TRBV28 and TRBJ1-5; D possibly corresponds to TRBD1 (5 bases). Looked up from germline, CDR1 is MDHEN and CDR2 is SYDVKM. There are 12 residues in the CDR3. V dropped 5 bases and J dropped 9 bases, with 11 bases sitting between them. CDR3 bases: TGTGCCAGCAGTCCCCTCGGGGGGCCCCAGCATTTT. It encodes CASSPLGGPQHF.

V usage is TRBV7-2 and J usage is TRBJ2-1, with TRBD2 matching over 12 bases. With V trimmed by 1 base and J by 10 bases, 17 bases remained unmatched. The CDR3 loop spans 19 amino acids. Germline V lookup: CDR1 SGHTA, CDR2 FQGNSA. Here the CDR3 reads CASSLESVSVLAGGHEQFF. CDR3 bases: TGTGCCAGCAGCTTAGAATCGGTGAGCGTACTAGCGGGAGGACACGAGCAGTTCTTC.

The genes are TRBV10-3 and TRBJ2-7; a possible D gene is TRBD1 (6 bases). Germline CDR1 is ENHRY and CDR2 is SYGVKD. The CDR3 has 14 residues. V was cut by 6 bases and J by 0 bases, with 12 bases left in between. This CDR3 is CAISGDTNSYEQYF. The CDR3 DNA sequence: TGTGCCATCAGCGGGGACACCAACTCCTACGAGCAGTACTTC.

This chain joins TRBV11-3 and TRBJ2-7; 7 positions match TRBD2. The CDR3 has 13 residues. After removal of 3 bases from V and 5 bases from J, the junction contained 4 bases not matched to a gene. Germline CDR1 reads SGHNT; CDR2 reads YENEEA. CDR3 loop: CASSLSGIHEQYF. DNA for the CDR3: TGTGCCAGCAGCTTGAGCGGGATCCACGAGCAGTACTTC.

V is TRBV27 and J is TRBJ2-2; TRBD1 agrees at 7 bases. Germline-derived CDR1 and CDR2 are MNHEY and SMNVEV (reference sequence). The trim removed 5 bases at V and 6 bases at J, leaving 0 bases unmatched. The CDR3 is made up of 12 amino acids. The CDR3 loop reads CASSQGAGELFF. CDR3 sequence (DNA): TGTGCCAGCAGTCAGGGGGCCGGGGAGCTGTTTTTT.

In its sample, this clone was seen a few times. The chain joins TRBV6-6 to TRBJ1-2; 9 bases line up with TRBD1. Germline V gene sequence: CDR1 MNHNY, CDR2 SVGAGI (reference sequence). This CDR3 is built from 15 residues. V shed 5 bases, J shed 2 bases, and the junction held 6 bases outside the gene matches. The CDR3 protein is CASSPSGTGNYGYTF. The DNA of the CDR3 is TGTGCCAGCAGTCCGTCCGGGACAGGGAACTATGGCTACACCTTC.

This clone has just one count. V is TRBV28 and J is TRBJ1-5; 8 nucleotides line up with TRBD1. Germline-derived CDR1 and CDR2 are MDHEN and SYDVKM. The CDR3 is 14 amino acids. V lost 2 bases, J lost 6 bases, and 3 bases stayed unmatched. The CDR3 loop is CASSLRQGLQPQHF. CDR3 DNA sequence: TGTGCCAGCAGTTTAAGACAGGGGCTTCAGCCCCAGCATTTT.

The V and J genes are TRBV10-3 and TRBJ2-1; 13 nucleotides align to TRBD2. CDR1 is ENHRY, CDR2 SYGVKD, per germline. The CDR3 contains 16 residues. With 3 bases clipped from V and 7 bases from J, the junction kept 6 bases outside the gene matches. The CDR3 is CAISERTSGSGNEQFF. In DNA, the CDR3 is TGTGCCATCAGTGAAAGGACTAGCGGGAGTGGGAATGAGCAGTTCTTC.

The chain has TRBV29-1 and TRBJ1-1, with D possibly matching TRBD1 (5 bases). Trimming left V 7 bases short and J 1 base short, with 16 bases between. The CDR3 spans 14 residues. Germline loops: CDR1 SQVTM, CDR2 ANQGSEA. CDR3 sequence reads: CSGRGRGGNTEAFF. In DNA form, the CDR3 reads TGCAGCGGAAGAGGTAGGGGAGGGAACACTGAAGCTTTCTTT.

The chain has TRBV28 and TRBJ1-3, with a possible D match to TRBD1 (6 bases). CDR1 is MDHEN, CDR2 SYDVKM, per germline. The CDR3 extends over 11 amino acids. Trimming cost V 10 bases and J 5 bases, with 9 bases left between them. The CDR3 nucleotides read TGTGCCACCGGGGACAGAAACACCATATATTTT. Amino acid sequence: CATGDRNTIYF.